One sample yielded the 26 T cell receptor beta chains listed below, sequenced in a study of CD8 T cells in Susac syndrome (dated by TCRdb to the late 2010s). Library preparation was by the immunoSEQ multiplex PCR assay. RNA was extracted using the RNeasy kit, and roughly 0.5 to 1 ug of the RNA was reverse transcribed with random hexamers. TCRdb reprocessed the public reads (quality trimming at Q25 with fastp, clone calling with MiXCR) and kept in-frame beta chains. Each entry is one CDR3 protein sequence, shown with its most common DNA and genes. The sample table contains around 99,000 distinct CDR3 sequences; only one count was recorded for roughly 95% of them. Just over 0.095% of the sample goes to the ten largest clones. Specimen: CD4+ T cells from PBMCs. The receptors derive from a human donor in good health.

The J gene is TRBJ1-2, the V gene TRBV23-1, with TRBD1 matching 9 bases. TRBV23-1 has ORF status, its function being uncertain. This CDR3 has 13 amino acids. J gave up 8 bases and V 1 base, and 2 bases lay outside the gene matches. CDR3 DNA sequence: TGCGCCAGCAGTCAATGGACAGGGGCCGGCTACACCTTC. Amino acid sequence: CASSQWTGAGYTF.

The chain employs TRBV15 and TRBJ2-2; D unclear. Germline-derived CDR1 and CDR2 are LNHNV and YYDKDF (reference sequence). Trimming stripped 4 bases from V and 6 bases from J, with 9 bases between. The CDR3 has 13 amino acids. In nucleotides, the CDR3 is TGTGCCACCAGCACCAGACTGGCCGGGGAGCTGTTTTTT. This translates into CATSTRLAGELFF.

The chain uses TRBV11-3 and TRBJ2-1; TRBD1 aligns across 10 bases. The V and J ends lost 5 bases and 3 bases, in that order; junction bases with no gene match: 4. Germline V gene sequence: CDR1 SGHNT, CDR2 YENEEA. The CDR3 is 15 residues long. The DNA of the CDR3 is TGTGCCAGCAGCCCAGGACAGGGGGACTACAATGAGCAGTTCTTC. This encodes CASSPGQGDYNEQFF.

J is TRBJ2-7 and V is TRBV5-1; 8 positions agree with TRBD1. Germline V gene data show CDR1 as SGHRS and CDR2 as YFSETQ. Losses at the gene ends were 4 bases for V and 3 bases for J; bases not matched to a gene: 9. This CDR3 spans 15 amino acids. The CDR3 DNA is TGCGCCAGCAGCCCGGACGGACAGGGATACTACGAGCAGTACTTC. Its protein product is CASSPDGQGYYEQYF.

This sequence joins TRBV29-1 and TRBJ2-7; possibly TRBD1 for D (6 bases). V was pared by 4 bases and J by 6 bases, with 7 bases between. The germline CDR1 and CDR2 sequences are SQVTM and ANQGSEA. The CDR3 is made up of 10 amino acids. Here the CDR3 DNA reads TGCAGCGTTGTGGGGGCCGAGCAGTACTTC. Its translation is CSVVGAEQYF.

This chain connects TRBV19 to TRBJ2-3, with 11 nucleotides matching TRBD2. Per the germline V gene, CDR1 is LNHDA and CDR2 is SQIVND (reference sequence). The CDR3 runs to 16 residues. V shed 10 bases, J shed 0 bases, and the junction held 9 bases outside the gene matches. CDR3 residues: CATRRLAGGSTDTQYF. As DNA, the CDR3 is TGTGCCACTAGGAGGCTAGCGGGGGGAAGCACAGATACGCAGTATTTT.

The V call is TRBV29-1, the J call TRBJ2-3; D unclear. Trimming removed 3 bases at V and 1 base at J, with 11 bases between. Germline CDR1 SQVTM, CDR2 ANQGSEA. The CDR3 is 14 residues long. The CDR3 protein is CSVEEESRTDTQYF. CDR3 bases: TGCAGCGTTGAGGAAGAGAGTCGCACAGATACGCAGTATTTT.

The chain couples TRBV2 to TRBJ1-5; a possible D gene is TRBD1 (5 bases). Trimming pared 2 bases from V and 7 bases from J, leaving 12 bases between. Germline assignment: CDR1 SNHLY and CDR2 FYNNEI. CDR3 length: 14 residues. CDR3 coding DNA: TGTGCCAGCAGTGAACTTGCGGGGGAGCAGCCCCAGCATTTT. Translated: CASSELAGEQPQHF.

The chain combines TRBV27 with TRBJ2-1; 11 bases agree with TRBD2. Germline CDR1 reads MNHEY; CDR2 reads SMNVEV (reference sequence). Trimming cost V 3 bases and J 10 bases; bases outside gene matches: 5. CDR3 size: 14 residues. In DNA, the CDR3 is TGTGCCAGCAGTTTCCGACTAGCGGGAAACGAGCAGTTCTTC. Translation: CASSFRLAGNEQFF.

This chain connects TRBV3-1 to TRBJ1-1; no clear D. V dropped 4 bases and J dropped 1 base, with 10 bases sitting between them. CDR3 length: 14 amino acids. Germline CDR1 is LGHDT and CDR2 is YNNKEL (reference sequence). The CDR3 DNA is TGTGCCAGCAGCCTACGGACCCCGAACACTGAAGCTTTCTTT. The encoded protein is CASSLRTPNTEAFF.

The chain has TRBV29-1 and TRBJ1-2, with D unresolved. The V gene's germline CDR1 is SQVTM and CDR2 ANQGSEA. The CDR3 is 15 amino acids. The germline V and J ends were trimmed by 1 base and 2 bases, with 14 bases remaining between them. Written as DNA, the CDR3 is TGCAGCGTTGAAGGGGGAAAAGAGCTGAACTATGGCTACACCTTC. Translated: CSVEGGKELNYGYTF. Full variable domain (outside the CDR3, taken from reference TRBV29-1 and TRBJ1-2): SAVISQKPSRDICQRGTSLTIQCQVDSQVTMMFWYRQQPGQSLTLIATANQGSEATYESGFVIDKFPISRPNLTFSTLTVSNMSPEDSSIYLCSVEGGKELNYGYTFGSGTRLTVV.

The chain links TRBV29-1 to TRBJ1-1; weak D call: TRBD1 (5 bases). Germline V CDR1 and CDR2: SQVTM, ANQGSEA. This CDR3 comprises 15 residues. V was clipped by 5 bases and J by 2 bases, with 18 bases between them. CDR3 amino acids: CSVNWMGRINTEAFF. CDR3 bases: TGCAGCGTTAACTGGATGGGACGTATAAACACTGAAGCTTTCTTT.

In its sample, this clonotype was seen once. In DNA form, the CDR3 reads TGCAGCGTTGTCGGGGTTATCCATTACGAGCAGTACTTC. It yields the protein CSVVGVIHYEQYF. The chain links TRBV29-1 to TRBJ2-7; possible D gene TRBD2, 5 bases. The length of the CDR3 is 13 residues. Germline V gene data show CDR1 as SQVTM and CDR2 as ANQGSEA. The ends were cut back, 4 bases at V and 4 bases at J, with 14 bases in the middle.

The CDR3 protein is CASSPGSGVRGEQYF. CDR3 DNA sequence: TGTGCCAGCTCACCAGGTTCGGGGGTTCGGGGCGAGCAGTACTTC. This chain uses TRBV18 with TRBJ2-7, with D perhaps matching TRBD2 (6 bases). CDR1 and CDR2 from the germline V gene are KGHSH and LQKENI. V lost 2 bases and J 6 bases, leaving 17 bases between the germline ends. The CDR3 spans 15 residues.

The chain is built from TRBV7-8 and TRBJ2-4, with TRBD1 as a possible D gene (7 bases). V lost 4 bases to trimming and J lost 9 bases, with 16 bases between them. The CDR3 spans 14 residues. Germline V lookup: CDR1 SGHVS, CDR2 FQNEAQ. CDR3 in DNA: TGTGCCAGCAGCTCAGGGGGGCCAGGGCCCATTCAGTACTTC. This translates into CASSSGGPGPIQYF.

This chain joins TRBV28 and TRBJ2-5, with 10 nucleotides matching TRBD1. V lost 5 bases and J lost 3; bases outside the gene matches: 6. In germline, CDR1 is MDHEN, CDR2 SYDVKM. The CDR3 is 15 residues long. CDR3 amino acids: CASSGDRGGKETQYF. CDR3 nucleotide sequence: TGTGCCAGCAGTGGGGACAGGGGAGGAAAAGAGACCCAGTACTTC.

A note on this clonotype: An end of the junction does not agree with germline; a read error may underlie this. This chain uses TRBV2 with TRBJ1-2, with 7 nucleotides matching TRBD1. The CDR3 has 14 residues. Germline-derived CDR1 and CDR2 are SNHLY and FYNNEI. The CDR3 bases are TGTGCCAGCAGTGGGCAGACAGGGAACTTTGGCTACACCTTC. It encodes CASSGQTGNFGYTF.

Here the CDR3 reads CASSYTGTGIYEQYF. The DNA for the CDR3 is TGTGCCAGCAGTTACACCGGGACAGGGATCTACGAGCAGTACTTC. This chain uses TRBV6-5 with TRBJ2-7; 9 nucleotides line up with TRBD1. From germline, CDR1 is MNHEY and CDR2 SVGAGI. The CDR3 is made up of 15 amino acids. Losses at the gene ends were 2 bases for V and 3 bases for J; bases not matched to a gene: 5.

The rearrangement links TRBV4-2 to TRBJ2-7; D uncertain. V was clipped by 1 base and J by 3 bases, with 10 bases between them. Germline CDR1 and CDR2: LGHNA and YNFKEQ. CDR3 length: 14 amino acids. The CDR3 sequence: CASSQADRVYEQYF. In DNA form, the CDR3 reads TGTGCCAGCAGCCAAGCCGACCGAGTCTACGAGCAGTACTTC.

This chain connects TRBV7-9 to TRBJ2-2, with a tentative D call TRBD2 (6 bases). Germline CDR1 and CDR2: SEHNR and FQNEAQ (reference sequence). Trimming stripped 5 bases from V and 0 bases from J, with 10 bases between. The CDR3 spans 15 residues. Here the CDR3 DNA reads TGTGCCAGCAGCCAAAGACTAGCGAACACCGGGGAGCTGTTTTTT. Protein sequence: CASSQRLANTGELFF.

Here the CDR3 reads CSAEPRRGYTF. The CDR3 bases are TGCAGTGCTGAGCCGAGACGGGGCTACACCTTC. The chain uses TRBV20-1 and TRBJ1-2; D gene ambiguous. Germline V gives CDR1 DFQATT, CDR2 SNEGSKA (reference sequence). The CDR3 covers 11 residues. V was clipped by 5 bases and J by 8 bases, with 12 bases between them.

The chain is built from TRBV15 and TRBJ2-5; D is perhaps TRBD1 or TRBD2 (5 bases each). The CDR3 loop spans 15 amino acids. Germline V gene data show CDR1 as LNHNV and CDR2 as YYDKDF (reference sequence). Between the trimmed V and J ends, which lost 0 bases and 0 bases, there was a span of 8 bases. The CDR3 DNA follows: TGTGCCACCAGCAGAGATGAGGGGTACCAAGAGACCCAGTACTTC. Protein product: CATSRDEGYQETQYF.

The V call is TRBV29-1, the J call TRBJ1-4; perhaps TRBD1 as D (6 bases). The CDR3 is 13 amino acids. Germline V CDR1 and CDR2: SQVTM, ANQGSEA. V dropped 2 bases and J dropped 6 bases, with 10 bases sitting between them. The CDR3 reads CSVERGKDEKLFF. CDR3 in DNA: TGCAGCGTTGAAAGGGGGAAGGATGAAAAACTGTTTTTT.

The chain is built from TRBV5-1 and TRBJ2-3, with D tentatively TRBD2 (5 bases). This CDR3 is 14 amino acids long. The V and J ends lost 0 bases and 5 bases respectively, with 10 bases between them. Germline V gene sequence: CDR1 SGHRS, CDR2 YFSETQ. The CDR3 DNA is TGCGCCAGCAGCTTGGGCCTAGCACAAGATACGCAGTATTTT. It is translated as CASSLGLAQDTQYF.

The V gene is TRBV13, the J gene TRBJ2-7; the match to TRBD1 covers 9 bases. Germline V gene lookup returns CDR1 PRHDT and CDR2 FYEKMQ (reference sequence). The CDR3 loop spans 13 amino acids. V dropped 9 bases and J dropped 5; count of bases not matched to a gene: 8. CDR3: CASLGQGSDEQYF. For the CDR3, the DNA is TGTGCCAGTTTGGGACAGGGATCGGACGAGCAGTACTTC. Filled out from reference TRBV13 and TRBJ2-7, the complete variable domain reads AAGVIQSPRHLIKEKRETATLKCYPIPRHDTVYWYQQGPGQDPQFLISFYEKMQSDKGSIPDRFSAQQFSDYHSELNMSSLELGDSALYFCASLGQGSDEQYFGPGTRLTVT.

The J gene is TRBJ2-3, the V gene TRBV12-3 or TRBV12-4; 11 bases match TRBD2. There are 14 residues in the CDR3. The ends lost 10 bases at V and 0 bases at J; junction bases unmatched: 3. DNA of the CDR3: TGTGCCACCGGGACTAGCGGTAGCACAGATACGCAGTATTTT. It specifies CATGTSGSTDTQYF.